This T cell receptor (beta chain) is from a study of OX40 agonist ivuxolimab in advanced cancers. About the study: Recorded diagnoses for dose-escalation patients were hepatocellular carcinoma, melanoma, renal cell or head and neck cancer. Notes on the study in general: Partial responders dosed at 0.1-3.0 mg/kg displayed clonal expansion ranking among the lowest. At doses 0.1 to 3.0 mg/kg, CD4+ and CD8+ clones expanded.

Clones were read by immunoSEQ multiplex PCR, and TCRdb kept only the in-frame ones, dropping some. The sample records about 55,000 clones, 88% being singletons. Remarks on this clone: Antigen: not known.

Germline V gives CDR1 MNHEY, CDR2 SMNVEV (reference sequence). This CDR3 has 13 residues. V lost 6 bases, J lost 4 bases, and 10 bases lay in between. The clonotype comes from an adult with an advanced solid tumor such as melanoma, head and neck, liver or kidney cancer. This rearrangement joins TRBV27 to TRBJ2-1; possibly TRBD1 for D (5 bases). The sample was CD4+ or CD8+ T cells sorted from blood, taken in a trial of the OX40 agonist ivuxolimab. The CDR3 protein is CASSLDRYNEQFF. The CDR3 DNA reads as TGTGCCAGCAGCCTCGACAGATACAATGAGCAGTTCTTC.